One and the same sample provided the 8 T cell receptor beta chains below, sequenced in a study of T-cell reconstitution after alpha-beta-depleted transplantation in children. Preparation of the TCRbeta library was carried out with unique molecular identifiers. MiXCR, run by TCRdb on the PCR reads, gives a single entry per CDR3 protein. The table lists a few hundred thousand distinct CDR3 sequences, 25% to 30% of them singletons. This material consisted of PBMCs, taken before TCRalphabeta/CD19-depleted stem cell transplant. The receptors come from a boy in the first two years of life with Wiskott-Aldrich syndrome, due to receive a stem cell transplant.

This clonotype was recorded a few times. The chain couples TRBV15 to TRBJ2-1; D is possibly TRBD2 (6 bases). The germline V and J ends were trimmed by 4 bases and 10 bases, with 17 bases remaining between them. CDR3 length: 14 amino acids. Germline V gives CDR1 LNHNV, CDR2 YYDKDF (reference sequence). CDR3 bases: TGTGCCACCAGCACCCTTTCGGGAGCTGGGGAGCAGTTCTTC. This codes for CATSTLSGAGEQFF.

The CDR3 sequence is CASSLGQVGEQFF. CDR3 sequence (DNA): TGCGCCAGCAGCTTAGGACAGGTAGGAGAGCAGTTCTTC. V and J are TRBV5-1 and TRBJ2-1, with 7 bases that match TRBD1. This CDR3 has 13 residues. Per the germline V gene, CDR1 is SGHRS and CDR2 is YFSETQ. The junction had 6 bases not matched to a gene; V was cut back by 2 bases and J by 10 bases.

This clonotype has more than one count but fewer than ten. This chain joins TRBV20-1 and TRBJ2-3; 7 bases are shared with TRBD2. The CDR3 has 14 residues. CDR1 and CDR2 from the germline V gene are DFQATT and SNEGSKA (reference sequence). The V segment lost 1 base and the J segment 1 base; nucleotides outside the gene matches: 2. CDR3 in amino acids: CSARVAGGTDTQYF. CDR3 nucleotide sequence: TGCAGTGCTAGAGTAGCGGGCGGCACAGATACGCAGTATTTT.

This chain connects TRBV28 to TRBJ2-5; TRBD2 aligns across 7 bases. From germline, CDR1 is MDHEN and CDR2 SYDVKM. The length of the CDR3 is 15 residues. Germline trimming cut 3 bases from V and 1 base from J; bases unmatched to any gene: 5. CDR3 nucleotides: TGTGCCAGCAGTTTTTGGGCTAGCGGCCAAGAGACCCAGTACTTC. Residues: CASSFWASGQETQYF.

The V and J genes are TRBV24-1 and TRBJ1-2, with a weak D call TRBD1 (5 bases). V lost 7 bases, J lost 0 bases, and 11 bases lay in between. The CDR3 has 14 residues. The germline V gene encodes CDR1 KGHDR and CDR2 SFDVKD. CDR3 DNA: TGTGCCACCAGATCGCCAGGGTCTAACTATGGCTACACCTTC. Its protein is CATRSPGSNYGYTF.

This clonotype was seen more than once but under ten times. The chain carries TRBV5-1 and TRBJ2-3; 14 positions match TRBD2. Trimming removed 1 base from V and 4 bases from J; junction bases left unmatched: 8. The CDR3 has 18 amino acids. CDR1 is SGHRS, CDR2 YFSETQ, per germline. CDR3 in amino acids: CASSLSGLAGVWADTQYF. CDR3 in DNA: TGCGCCAGCAGCTTGTCGGGACTAGCGGGAGTGTGGGCAGATACGCAGTATTTT.

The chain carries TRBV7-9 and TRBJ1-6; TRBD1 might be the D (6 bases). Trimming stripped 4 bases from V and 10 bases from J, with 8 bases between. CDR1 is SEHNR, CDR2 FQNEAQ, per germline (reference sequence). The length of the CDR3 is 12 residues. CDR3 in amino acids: CASSSGQSPLHF. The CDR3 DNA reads TGTGCCAGCAGCTCGGGACAATCACCCCTCCACTTT. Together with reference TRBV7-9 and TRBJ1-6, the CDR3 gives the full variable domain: DTGVSQNPRHKITKRGQNVTFRCDPISEHNRLYWYRQTLGQGPEFLTYFQNEAQLEKSRLLSDRFSAERPKGSFSTLEIQRTEQGDSAMYLCASSSGQSPLHFGNGTRLTVT.

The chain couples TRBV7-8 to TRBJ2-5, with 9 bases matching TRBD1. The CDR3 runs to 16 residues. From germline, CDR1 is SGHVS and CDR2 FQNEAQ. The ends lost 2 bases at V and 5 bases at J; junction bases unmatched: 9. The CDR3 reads CASSLSRDRAWETQYF. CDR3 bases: TGTGCCAGCAGCTTATCCCGGGACAGGGCCTGGGAGACCCAGTACTTC. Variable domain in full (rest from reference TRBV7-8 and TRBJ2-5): GAGVSQSPRYKVAKRGQDVALRCDPISGHVSLFWYQQALGQGPEFLTYFQNEAQLDKSGLPSDRFFAERPEGSVSTLKIQRTQQEDSAVYLCASSLSRDRAWETQYFGPGTRLLVL.